Below, 11 T cell receptor beta chains from the same sample are listed, as sequenced in a study of CD8+CD57+ T cells in acquired aplastic anemia. Using genomic DNA as the template, TCR beta VDJ and CDR3 profiling was carried out. TCRdb analysed the reads with MiXCR anew, one entry per CDR3 protein. The sample lists around 200,000 distinct CDR3 sequences; approximately 60% were seen once. The source material was sorted CD4+, CD8+, or CD8+CD57+ T cells (not recorded which) from PBMCs. The origin of the receptors is a human donor in good health.

This clonotype was recorded many times. This chain links TRBV6-5 with TRBJ2-1, with 8 bases identical to TRBD1. CDR1 is MNHEY, CDR2 SVGAGI, per germline. V lost 7 bases, J lost 4 bases, and 12 bases stayed unmatched. The CDR3 has 16 residues. This chain's CDR3 is CASTPQGAKAYNEQFF. Written as DNA, the CDR3 is TGTGCCAGCACCCCTCAGGGGGCGAAAGCGTACAATGAGCAGTTCTTC.

The chain couples TRBV10-3 to TRBJ2-7; TRBD1 might be the D (5 bases). Germline V lookup: CDR1 ENHRY, CDR2 SYGVKD. Trimming removed 2 bases from V and 5 bases from J, with 16 bases in between. The CDR3 is 15 residues long. The CDR3 DNA follows: TGTGCCATCAGTGAGGCGGCAGGGTCCGCCAACGAGCAGTACTTC. This sequence encodes CAISEAAGSANEQYF.

This clonotype occurred once. The chain joins TRBV2 to TRBJ1-2, with TRBD1 identical over 10 bases. CDR1 is SNHLY and CDR2 is FYNNEI in the germline V gene. This CDR3 comprises 14 residues. J lost 8 bases, V lost 5 bases, and 8 bases had no gene match. The CDR3 loop reads CASSMTTGGRGYTF. For the CDR3, the DNA is TGTGCCAGCAGTATGACGACAGGGGGCCGCGGCTACACCTTC.

Regarding this clonotype: Possible read error: a much larger clone is one base away. The chain uses TRBV11-2 and TRBJ2-1; 9 bases map to TRBD2. The germline V gene encodes CDR1 SGHAT and CDR2 FQNNGV. CDR3 length: 16 amino acids. The CDR3 spells CASSLGFSGSTNEKFF. In nucleotides, the CDR3 is TGTGCCAGCAGCTTAGGTTTTAGCGGGAGTACGAATGAGAAGTTCTTC.

This chain joins TRBV20-1 and TRBJ2-1, with 11 bases aligning to TRBD2. Germline trimming cut 1 base from V and 4 bases from J; bases unmatched to any gene: 9. Germline V CDR1 and CDR2: DFQATT, SNEGSKA (reference sequence). This CDR3 is 17 amino acids long. The CDR3 spells CSARAAAVAGGYNEQFF. For the CDR3, the DNA is TGCAGTGCTAGAGCGGCCGCGGTAGCGGGAGGGTACAATGAGCAGTTCTTC.

The chain carries TRBV12-3 or TRBV12-4 and TRBJ2-5; weak D call: TRBD1 (7 bases). The CDR3 has 15 amino acids. V lost 7 bases and J lost 5, with 20 bases in between. The CDR3 coding sequence is TGTGCCAGCATTTCTTACAGGGGACTTTCGGAGACCCAGTACTTC. This encodes CASISYRGLSETQYF.

The chain combines TRBV7-2 with TRBJ1-2; possible D gene TRBD1, 6 bases. V lost 5 bases and J 7 bases, leaving 20 bases between the germline ends. This CDR3 region has 15 residues. CDR1 SGHTA and CDR2 FQGNSA come from the germline V gene. The CDR3: CASSPYGGRWSGYTF. The CDR3 DNA reads as TGTGCCAGCAGCCCGTACGGGGGGCGTTGGTCTGGCTACACCTTC.

Ten or more counts support this clonotype. The rearrangement links TRBV20-1 to TRBJ2-7, with a tentative D call TRBD2 (6 bases). This CDR3 contains 15 residues. V was trimmed by 3 bases and J by 1 base, leaving 16 bases between them. Germline-derived CDR1 and CDR2 are DFQATT and SNEGSKA (reference sequence). Written as DNA, the CDR3 is TGCAGTGCTAGGTGGATCGGGAGTATTTCCTACGAGCAGTACTTC. Translated, it gives CSARWIGSISYEQYF.

The chain combines TRBV6-1 with TRBJ1-2; no firm D call. In germline, CDR1 is MNHNS, CDR2 SASEGT. The CDR3 is 12 residues long. Trimming took off 1 base at V and 5 bases at J, with 5 bases between the two ends. CDR3 sequence reads: CASSEEGYGYTF. In nucleotides, the CDR3 is TGTGCCAGCAGTGAAGAGGGTTATGGCTACACCTTC.

V gene TRBV7-9 combines with J gene TRBJ2-7, with 9 positions matching TRBD1. Germline CDR1 SEHNR, CDR2 FQNEAQ (reference sequence). J lost 5 bases, V lost 6 bases, and 8 bases had no gene match. The CDR3 runs to 14 residues. CDR3: CASSRPGQGHEQYF. CDR3 nucleotides: TGTGCCAGCAGTCGCCCGGGACAGGGACACGAGCAGTACTTC.

As regards this clonotype: This may be a read error: a much more frequent sequence differs by one nucleotide. This rearrangement joins TRBV4-2 to TRBJ2-3, with TRBD2 matching 8 bases. This CDR3 spans 16 amino acids. The V gene's germline CDR1 is LGHNA and CDR2 YNFKEQ. For the CDR3, the DNA is TGTGCCAGCGGCCAAGATCTACGGGGGGGCCCAGATACGCAGTATTTT. Translation gives CASGQDLRGGPDTQYF.